These 23 T cell receptor beta chains were all obtained from the same sample, sequenced in a study of T cells in Graves' hyperthyroidism and ophthalmopathy. TCR beta CDR3 region amplification was performed from RNA transcripts. HTBI primers were used for first-round RT-PCR of the TCR CDR3. TCRdb reprocessed the multiplex PCR reads via MiXCR and lists one record per CDR3 protein. The sample includes some 98,000 distinct CDR3 sequences, roughly 39% of them seen just once. What was sequenced was peripheral blood or thyroid tissue (not recorded which). These receptors were taken from a woman under 40 with Graves' hyperthyroidism.

This clonotype was found a few times. The chain employs TRBV19 and TRBJ2-2; a weak D match, TRBD2 (5 bases). Germline CDR1 is LNHDA and CDR2 is SQIVND (reference sequence). The CDR3 contains 15 residues. The V and J ends lost 6 bases and 8 bases respectively, with 19 bases between them. The CDR3 protein is CASRKGGFATGELFF. CDR3 DNA sequence: TGTGCCAGTAGGAAGGGCGGGTTCGCTACGGGGGAGCTGTTTTTT.

On this clonotype: The junction departs from germline at one end; a sequencing error may be responsible. The rearrangement uses TRBV29-1 and TRBJ2-7, with TRBD2 identical over 9 bases. Germline V gene data show CDR1 as SQVTM and CDR2 as ANQGSEA. The CDR3 runs to 18 residues. The chain's CDR3 is CSVEGHRDSGRTPYEQYF. CDR3 sequence (DNA): TGCAGCGTCGAAGGTCATCGGGATAGCGGGAGAACCCCCTACGAGCAGTACTTC.

The rearrangement links TRBV7-9 to TRBJ2-5; 13 bases fit TRBD2. CDR3 size: 14 residues. Per the germline V gene, CDR1 is SEHNR and CDR2 is FQNEAQ (reference sequence). The J segment lost 7 bases and the V segment lost 4 bases, leaving 3 bases of the junction unmatched. Written as DNA, the CDR3 is TGTGCCAGCAGCTGGACTAGCGGGAGTGTGACCCAGTACTTC. The encoded protein is CASSWTSGSVTQYF.

As to this clonotype: One end of the junction is discordant with germline, which a read error may explain. The chain joins TRBV7-3 to TRBJ2-7; D tentatively fits TRBD1 or TRBD2 (5 bases each). Germline V gene data show CDR1 as SGHTA and CDR2 as FQGTGA. The CDR3 has 15 residues. The CDR3 reads CASSLWDGGFYGQYF. CDR3 bases: TGTGCCAGCAGCTTATGGGACGGTGGATTCTACGGGCAGTACTTC.

The V and J genes are TRBV20-1 and TRBJ1-1; possibly TRBD1 for D (6 bases). This CDR3 contains 14 residues. CDR1 is DFQATT and CDR2 is SNEGSKA in the germline V gene (reference sequence). The V gene lost 8 bases and the J gene lost 5 bases, with 21 bases spanning the gap. Here the CDR3 reads CSTRLGGGGTEAFF. The CDR3 region has the DNA TGCAGTACAAGGCTAGGAGGAGGGGGGACTGAAGCTTTCTTT.

This clonotype came up many times. The rearrangement links TRBV12-3 or TRBV12-4 to TRBJ1-5, with D tentatively TRBD1 (5 bases). CDR3 length: 15 residues. Trimming took off 1 base at V and 3 bases at J, with 10 bases between the two ends. CDR3 nucleotide sequence: TGTGCCAGCAGTTTAGGGGACTACCACAATCAGCCCCAGCATTTT. It is translated as CASSLGDYHNQPQHF.

In its sample, this clonotype was seen many times. This chain joins TRBV5-1 and TRBJ2-2; D is ambiguous. Trimming removed 0 bases from V and 8 bases from J, with 8 bases in between. The length of the CDR3 is 13 residues. Germline V gives CDR1 SGHRS, CDR2 YFSETQ. CDR3 sequence: CASSLGPGGELFF. The CDR3 DNA is TGCGCCAGCAGCTTGGGACCAGGAGGGGAGCTGTTTTTT.

This clonotype was seen at least ten times. The J gene is TRBJ1-1, the V gene TRBV5-1; 8 nucleotides agree with TRBD1. The CDR3 has 15 amino acids. Germline CDR1 SGHRS, CDR2 YFSETQ. J was trimmed by 2 bases and V by 2 bases; bases with no gene match: 5. This chain's CDR3 is CASSFAGTGNTEAFF. The DNA for the CDR3 is TGCGCCAGCAGCTTCGCCGGGACAGGCAACACTGAAGCTTTCTTT.

Regarding this clonotype: A much bigger clone sits one base away, suggesting this may be a read error. V and J are TRBV2 and TRBJ2-7; D not certain. V lost 5 bases and J lost 4, with 21 bases in between. The germline gives CDR1 SNHLY, CDR2 FYNNEI. The CDR3 contains 16 residues. The CDR3, as DNA: TGTGCCAGCAGTTACAAGGGTCGGCGGTTCCTATACGAGCAGTACTTC. Its protein product is CASSYKGRRFLYEQYF.

The chain employs TRBV7-2 and TRBJ1-1; 8 nucleotides match TRBD1. CDR1 is SGHTA and CDR2 is FQGNSA in the germline V gene. With 4 bases clipped from V and 11 bases from J, the junction kept 9 bases outside the gene matches. The CDR3 length is 13 residues. CDR3 sequence: CASSWSGTGSAFF. CDR3 coding DNA: TGTGCCAGCAGCTGGAGCGGGACAGGCTCCGCTTTCTTT.

Of note for this clonotype: This CDR3 fails to terminate in the conserved phenylalanine or tryptophan, so it likely reflects a read error. Because the CDR3's place on the DNA is in doubt, the DNA is left out and the CDR3 is given as listed by TCRdb. V gene TRBV7-8 combines with J gene TRBJ2-7; TRBD1 is taken as the D call from the table, unchecked against the DNA. CDR1 and CDR2 from the germline V gene are SGHVS and FQNEAQ. The CDR3 length is 15 residues, termini included. The CDR3 region is CASSLPGTTTYEQCL.

This rearrangement joins TRBV9 to TRBJ1-2, with 7 bases aligning to TRBD1. The length of the CDR3 is 15 residues. Germline CDR1 reads SGDLS; CDR2 reads YYNGEE. J lost 5 bases, V lost 0 bases, and 7 bases had no gene match. The CDR3 sequence is CASSVARDREYGYTF. The CDR3 coding sequence is TGTGCCAGCAGCGTAGCCCGGGACAGAGAGTATGGCTACACCTTC. The full variable domain, its missing parts supplied by reference TRBV9 and TRBJ1-2, is DSGVTQTPKHLITATGQRVTLRCSPRSGDLSVYWYQQSLDQGLQFLIQYYNGEERAKGNILERFSAQQFPDLHSELNLSSLELGDSALYFCASSVARDREYGYTFGSGTRLTVV.

In its sample, this clonotype was seen many times. CDR3 loop: CASSERTAYQPQHF. Written as DNA, the CDR3 is TGTGCCAGCAGTGAACGGACGGCCTATCAGCCCCAGCATTTT. The rearrangement uses TRBV2 and TRBJ1-5; D is unresolved. The CDR3 is 14 amino acids. V lost 2 bases to trimming and J lost 5 bases, with 10 bases between them. Germline V gene data show CDR1 as SNHLY and CDR2 as FYNNEI.

This clonotype has a count of ten or more. The chain recombines TRBV28 with TRBJ2-7, with D hard to call. This CDR3 has 16 residues. V shed 4 bases and J shed 2 bases, with 18 bases lying between them. CDR1 is MDHEN and CDR2 is SYDVKM in the germline V gene. CDR3 sequence reads: CASSSHLHRPTYEQYF. The CDR3 nucleotides read TGTGCCAGCAGTTCCCATCTCCACCGACCCACCTACGAGCAGTACTTC.

This sequence joins TRBV20-1 and TRBJ1-2; a possible D gene is TRBD1 (5 bases). Per germline, CDR1 DFQATT and CDR2 SNEGSKA (reference sequence). The CDR3 has 16 amino acids. V lost 2 bases and J 4 bases, leaving 20 bases between the germline ends. The CDR3 region is CSARRQGVFELYGYTF. DNA for the CDR3: TGCAGTGCTAGACGGCAGGGCGTCTTCGAACTCTATGGCTACACCTTC.

There are many counts of this clonotype. The chain has TRBV6-5 and TRBJ2-2, with D unresolved. This CDR3 has 12 amino acids. With 6 bases removed from V and 6 bases from J, the gap between germline ends came to 8 bases. CDR1 and CDR2 from the germline V gene are MNHEY and SVGAGI. CDR3 sequence reads: CASRSPPGELFF. CDR3 sequence (DNA): TGTGCCAGCAGATCCCCCCCCGGGGAGCTGTTTTTT.

This chain connects TRBV2 to TRBJ1-1, with a tentative D call TRBD1 (5 bases). The V gene's germline CDR1 is SNHLY and CDR2 FYNNEI. The germline V and J ends were trimmed by 6 bases and 2 bases, with 19 bases remaining between them. The CDR3 sequence is 16 residues long. This chain's CDR3 is CASSRLPGTANTEAFF. CDR3 sequence (DNA): TGTGCCAGCAGCCGCCTACCTGGGACGGCAAACACTGAAGCTTTCTTT.

This clonotype was seen repeatedly, ten times or more. The V gene is TRBV11-2, the J gene TRBJ2-7, with D perhaps matching TRBD1 (6 bases). The CDR3 totals 12 residues. CDR1 is SGHAT and CDR2 is FQNNGV in the germline V gene. V was cut by 5 bases and J by 5 bases, with 10 bases left in between. CDR3 in amino acids: CASSIDRNEQYF. The CDR3 coding sequence is TGTGCCAGCAGCATCGACAGGAACGAGCAGTACTTC.

V is TRBV19 and J is TRBJ1-5, with unresolved D. Germline V lookup: CDR1 LNHDA, CDR2 SQIVND (reference sequence). The CDR3 has 9 residues. V lost 5 bases, J lost 13 bases, and 6 bases lay in between. This CDR3 is CASSLSQHF. Here the CDR3 DNA reads TGTGCCAGTAGTCTTTCTCAGCATTTT.

This clonotype appeared a few times. The chain uses TRBV7-2 and TRBJ1-2; TRBD1 is a possible D gene (6 bases). With 2 bases removed from V and 8 bases from J, the gap between germline ends came to 15 bases. Germline V gives CDR1 SGHTA, CDR2 FQGNSA. The length of the CDR3 is 14 residues. The CDR3 DNA is TGTGCCAGCAGCTTAACCTTCAGGACAGACGGCTACACCTTC. This encodes CASSLTFRTDGYTF.

This clonotype has ten or more counts. At one end, the junction sequence differs from germline, possibly due to a read error. The chain links TRBV13 to TRBJ1-1; TRBD1 aligns across 7 bases. CDR1 is PRHDT and CDR2 is FYEKMQ in the germline V gene (reference sequence). The CDR3 consists of 16 residues. CDR3 in DNA: TGTGCCAGCAGTTTAGAGCCGGGACAGATGAACACTGAAGCTTTCTTT. This translates into CASSLEPGQMNTEAFF.

This clonotype was counted many times. The chain employs TRBV28 and TRBJ2-7; no clear D gene. Germline V gives CDR1 MDHEN, CDR2 SYDVKM. CDR3 length: 15 residues. With 6 bases removed from V and 0 bases from J, the gap between germline ends came to 15 bases. CDR3 bases: TGTGCCAGCAGCCCCGGGCAGCGACCCTCCTACGAGCAGTACTTC. Translated: CASSPGQRPSYEQYF.

The table lists this clonotype with many counts. The V call is TRBV24-1, the J call TRBJ2-3; 7 bases match TRBD2. This CDR3 is 16 amino acids long. CDR1 and CDR2 from the germline V gene are KGHDR and SFDVKD. Losses at the gene ends were 3 bases for V and 0 bases for J; bases not matched to a gene: 5. The CDR3: CATSDPSRESTDTQYF. CDR3 bases: TGTGCCACCAGTGATCCCTCGCGGGAGAGCACAGATACGCAGTATTTT.